These 27 T cell receptor beta chains were all obtained from the same sample, sequenced in a study of lymphopenia after photon versus proton radiotherapy. The data were produced by immunoSEQ multiplex PCR, yet TCRdb's version contains in-frame clones alone and is incomplete. This table holds 55,000 to 70,000 clones, roughly 91% found once. Specimen: peripheral blood, collected from a patient treated with photon-based radiotherapy. Receptors originate from a woman between 65 and 79 years old with pancreatic cancer.

The CDR3 DNA follows: TGTGCCAGCAGCTTAGGGTCCGTCACGGCCTCTGAAGCTTTCTTT. Its translation: CASSLGSVTASEAFF. The rearrangement joins TRBV7-2 to TRBJ1-1; D call uncertain. This CDR3 spans 15 amino acids. Trimming stripped 1 base from V and 6 bases from J, with 15 bases between. The V gene's germline CDR1 is SGHTA and CDR2 FQGNSA.

As DNA, the CDR3 is TGTGCCAGCAGTCGGCAGATGAACACCGGGGAGCTGTTTTTT. It yields the protein CASSRQMNTGELFF. V is TRBV14 and J is TRBJ2-2; D is unclear. This CDR3 is 14 amino acids long. The V and J ends lost 6 bases and 1 base respectively, with 9 bases between them. The germline CDR1 and CDR2 sequences are SGHDN and FVKESK.

The rearrangement uses TRBV19 and TRBJ2-6, with TRBD1 matching over 9 bases. CDR1 is LNHDA, CDR2 SQIVND, per germline (reference sequence). V gave up 9 bases and J gave up 1 base; unmatched junction bases: 13. The CDR3 totals 18 residues. The CDR3 here is CASALPGQGFSGANVLTF. CDR3 coding DNA: TGTGCCAGCGCACTCCCGGGACAGGGTTTTTCTGGGGCCAACGTCCTGACTTTC.

This chain connects TRBV9 to TRBJ1-3, with D possibly being TRBD1 (5 bases). The CDR3 loop spans 15 amino acids. CDR1 is SGDLS and CDR2 is YYNGEE in the germline V gene. V lost 2 bases and J lost 2, with 11 bases in between. CDR3 DNA: TGTGCCAGCAGCGTCAGGGTTGGAGCTGGAAACACCATATATTTT. This encodes CASSVRVGAGNTIYF. Combining the CDR3 with reference TRBV9 and TRBJ1-3 gives the whole variable domain DSGVTQTPKHLITATGQRVTLRCSPRSGDLSVYWYQQSLDQGLQFLIQYYNGEERAKGNILERFSAQQFPDLHSELNLSSLELGDSALYFCASSVRVGAGNTIYFGEGSWLTVV.

The genes are TRBV11-2 and TRBJ2-5; TRBD2 agrees at 9 bases. J gave up 4 bases and V 4 bases, and 4 bases lay outside the gene matches. The V gene's germline CDR1 is SGHAT and CDR2 FQNNGV. CDR3 length: 14 residues. DNA for the CDR3: TGTGCCAGCAGCTCGGCGGGAGGGGTAGAGACCCAGTACTTC. It yields the protein CASSSAGGVETQYF.

This chain links TRBV5-1 with TRBJ1-3, with 9 bases that match TRBD1. The CDR3 is 16 amino acids. Germline V lookup: CDR1 SGHRS, CDR2 YFSETQ. The V and J ends lost 7 bases and 8 bases, in that order; junction bases with no gene match: 16. CDR3 nucleotides: TGCGCCAGCCAAAAGGGGGACAGGGCCCCCGGGGACACCATATATTTT. It codes for CASQKGDRAPGDTIYF.

This sequence joins TRBV7-2 and TRBJ2-7, with D possibly TRBD2 on 5 matching bases. V dropped 1 base and J dropped 3 bases, with 10 bases sitting between them. The CDR3 is made up of 14 amino acids. Germline V CDR1 and CDR2: SGHTA, FQGNSA. For the CDR3, the DNA is TGTGCCAGCAGCTTAGATGCCCGGGACTACGAGCAGTACTTC. It is translated as CASSLDARDYEQYF.

The rearrangement uses TRBV6-5 and TRBJ1-1; a possible D gene is TRBD1 (5 bases). The CDR3 consists of 14 residues. CDR1 and CDR2 from the germline V gene are MNHEY and SVGAGI. V gave up 4 bases and J gave up 1 base, with 10 bases separating them. The CDR3 spells CASSSLGGNTEAFF. The CDR3 DNA reads as TGTGCCAGCAGTTCTCTGGGGGGGAACACTGAAGCTTTCTTT.

The V gene is TRBV28, the J gene TRBJ2-3, with 7 positions matching TRBD1. The CDR3 sequence is 13 residues long. J gave up 5 bases and V 9 bases, and 8 bases lay outside the gene matches. Germline-derived CDR1 and CDR2 are MDHEN and SYDVKM. In DNA form, the CDR3 reads TGTGCCAGTCAGGGGGATAATTTAGATACGCAGTATTTT. Translation: CASQGDNLDTQYF.

V usage is TRBV6-1 and J usage is TRBJ1-5, with D hard to call. The CDR3 runs to 14 residues. The germline V gene has CDR1 MNHNS and CDR2 SASEGT. V dropped 1 base and J dropped 3 bases, with 7 bases sitting between them. DNA of the CDR3: TGTGCCAGCAGTGAAGGCCAGTTCAATCAGCCCCAGCATTTT. Protein product: CASSEGQFNQPQHF.

The gene calls are TRBV5-5 and TRBJ1-4; D is undetermined. Trimming removed 0 bases from V and 0 bases from J, with 9 bases in between. The germline CDR1 and CDR2 sequences are SGHKS and YYEKEE (reference sequence). There are 16 residues in the CDR3. This chain's CDR3 is CASSLATTSTNEKLFF. CDR3 bases: TGTGCCAGCAGCTTGGCCACGACTTCAACTAATGAAAAACTGTTTTTT.

The genes are TRBV7-2 and TRBJ2-4; tentative D call: TRBD2 (6 bases). The CDR3 has 12 amino acids. Germline CDR1 and CDR2: SGHTA and FQGNSA. Trimming removed 5 bases from V and 15 bases from J, with 17 bases in between. The CDR3 loop reads CASSGGTKTWYF. CDR3 coding DNA: TGTGCCAGCAGCGGGGGGACGAAAACATGGTACTTC. The entire variable domain, with the rest obtained from reference TRBV7-2 and TRBJ2-4, is as follows: GAGVSQSPSNKVTEKGKDVELRCDPISGHTALYWYRQSLGQGLEFLIYFQGNSAPDKSGLPSDRFSAERTGGSVSTLTIQRTQQEDSAVYLCASSGGTKTWYFGAGTRLSVL.

This clone was seen more than once but under ten times. The chain is built from TRBV6-6 and TRBJ1-1; possibly TRBD1 for D (5 bases). V lost 2 bases and J 2 bases, leaving 6 bases between the germline ends. The CDR3 is made up of 13 amino acids. CDR1 is MNHNY, CDR2 SVGAGI, per germline (reference sequence). The CDR3 loop is CASSYDSNTEAFF. In nucleotides, the CDR3 is TGTGCCAGCAGTTACGACAGTAACACTGAAGCTTTCTTT.

CDR3 in amino acids: CASSRRQGTGTEAFF. The CDR3 region has the DNA TGTGCCAGCAGCCGAAGACAGGGAACAGGCACTGAAGCTTTCTTT. V is TRBV2 and J is TRBJ1-1, with 7 bases identical to TRBD1. The trim removed 6 bases at V and 4 bases at J, leaving 11 bases unmatched. Germline V lookup: CDR1 SNHLY, CDR2 FYNNEI. The CDR3 runs 15 residues.

Only one count was recorded for this clone. The V and J genes are TRBV7-8 and TRBJ1-2; 9 bases are shared with TRBD1. J gave up 4 bases and V 2 bases, and 20 bases lay outside the gene matches. The CDR3 length is 20 residues. Germline V gives CDR1 SGHVS, CDR2 FQNEAQ. DNA for the CDR3: TGTGCCAGCAGCTTAATTCCCTTCCGGGACAGGGATGTCAAGGGCTATGGCTACACCTTC. As protein: CASSLIPFRDRDVKGYGYTF.

The genes are TRBV28 and TRBJ1-6; 7 bases are shared with TRBD1. The CDR3 totals 15 residues. With V trimmed by 5 bases and J by 7 bases, 8 bases remained unmatched. Germline V gene lookup returns CDR1 MDHEN and CDR2 SYDVKM. The CDR3 sequence: CASSPQTGWNSPLHF. The CDR3 DNA follows: TGTGCCAGCAGTCCTCAGACAGGGTGGAATTCACCCCTCCACTTT.

The rearrangement links TRBV10-3 to TRBJ2-1; D may be TRBD1 (5 bases). CDR1 and CDR2 from the germline V gene are ENHRY and SYGVKD. Trimming took off 5 bases at V and 3 bases at J, with 8 bases between the two ends. This CDR3 spans 13 amino acids. This CDR3 reads CAISLDSYNEQFF. The CDR3 DNA reads as TGTGCCATCAGTCTAGACAGCTACAATGAGCAGTTCTTC.

There are a few counts of this clone. The chain links TRBV30 to TRBJ1-1; D might be TRBD1 (5 bases). The V gene's germline CDR1 is GTSNPN and CDR2 SVGIG (reference sequence). The CDR3 contains 13 residues. The V gene lost 4 bases and the J gene lost 4 bases, with 13 bases spanning the gap. The CDR3 bases are TGTGCCTGGATGAGGGGAGTCGGCACTGAAGCTTTCTTT. Amino acid sequence: CAWMRGVGTEAFF.

The genes are TRBV2 and TRBJ1-6; 8 nucleotides match TRBD1. The CDR3 is made up of 14 amino acids. Germline CDR1 SNHLY, CDR2 FYNNEI. V lost 4 bases, J lost 10 bases, and 6 bases stayed unmatched. As DNA, the CDR3 is TGTGCCAGCAGTGCGGACAGGGTAAAATCACCCCTCCACTTT. Translated: CASSADRVKSPLHF.

V gene TRBV28 combines with J gene TRBJ1-2; TRBD1 might be the D (5 bases). This CDR3 contains 16 residues. Trimming stripped 2 bases from V and 7 bases from J, with 20 bases between. Germline V gene sequence: CDR1 MDHEN, CDR2 SYDVKM. CDR3 region: CASSLTLIFGTPGYTF. The CDR3 DNA is TGTGCCAGCAGTTTAACCCTAATTTTCGGGACCCCTGGCTACACCTTC.

This chain joins TRBV7-9 and TRBJ2-7, with a possible D match to TRBD2 (6 bases). This CDR3 contains 14 residues. Germline V gene sequence: CDR1 SEHNR, CDR2 FQNEAQ (reference sequence). Between the trimmed V and J ends, which lost 2 bases and 2 bases, there was a span of 10 bases. The CDR3 DNA is TGTGCCAGCAGCTTACTAGCGTCAACCTACGAGCAGTACTTC. It translates to CASSLLASTYEQYF.

V is TRBV6-6 and J is TRBJ2-6; no clear D. Trimming shortened V by 7 bases and J by 6 bases, and 16 bases separated the two germline ends. Germline CDR1 and CDR2: MNHNY and SVGAGI (reference sequence). CDR3 length: 15 amino acids. CDR3 residues: CASTPPGVAANVLTF. The DNA of the CDR3 is TGTGCCAGCACCCCCCCGGGTGTGGCGGCCAACGTCCTGACTTTC.

The chain joins TRBV11-2 to TRBJ2-1; no clear D. Germline V gene sequence: CDR1 SGHAT, CDR2 FQNNGV. The CDR3 sequence is 15 residues long. V dropped 0 bases and J dropped 2 bases, with 8 bases sitting between them. This CDR3 reads CASSLDPATYNEQFF. Written as DNA, the CDR3 is TGTGCCAGCAGCTTAGATCCCGCTACCTACAATGAGCAGTTCTTC.

The chain combines TRBV4-3 with TRBJ2-1; D is unresolved. The germline V and J ends were trimmed by 2 bases and 4 bases, with 6 bases remaining between them. The CDR3 is made up of 13 amino acids. The germline V gene encodes CDR1 LGHNA and CDR2 YSLEER. The CDR3 nucleotides are TGCGCCAGCAGCCAACAGGTTTACAATGAGCAGTTCTTC. This gives the protein CASSQQVYNEQFF.

The gene calls are TRBV5-1 and TRBJ2-1; 9 bases fit TRBD2. This CDR3 contains 15 residues. After removal of 0 bases from V and 4 bases from J, the junction contained 2 bases not matched to a gene. In germline, CDR1 is SGHRS, CDR2 YFSETQ. CDR3 amino acids: CASSLALAGYNEQFF. In DNA, the CDR3 is TGCGCCAGCAGCTTGGCGCTAGCGGGGTACAATGAGCAGTTCTTC.

This clone was counted only a few times. The chain employs TRBV18 and TRBJ2-2; maybe TRBD2 (5 bases). Trimming removed 5 bases at V and 1 base at J, with 11 bases between. CDR1 is KGHSH, CDR2 LQKENI, per germline. This CDR3 is 15 amino acids long. Here the CDR3 reads CASSASFRNTGELFF. The CDR3, as DNA: TGTGCCAGCTCAGCTAGCTTTAGGAACACCGGGGAGCTGTTTTTT.

This chain joins TRBV5-4 and TRBJ2-3; D might be TRBD1 (5 bases). V lost 4 bases, J lost 3 bases, and 18 bases lay in between. Germline V lookup: CDR1 SGHNT, CDR2 YYREEE (reference sequence). This CDR3 is 16 amino acids long. The CDR3 DNA is TGTGCCAGCAGCCGGAACCTGGACACGGAGACAGATACGCAGTATTTT. It codes for CASSRNLDTETDTQYF.